A single T cell receptor (beta chain) is shown here with its context. This entry belongs to a study of blood T cell repertoires in COVID-19. Study context: The samples span acute and convalescent COVID-19 from the United States, Italy and Spain.

Original processing notes: Researchers report that nucleated cell counts were estimated from reference gene primer amplification. Method: immunoSEQ multiplex PCR; TCRdb's copy keeps in-frame clones and lacks some. V and J calls and clone size are as listed in that table; D and trimming were resolved from the DNA. The sample shows some 150,000 clones, 86% of them seen only once. CDR3 length: 16 amino acids. Losses at the gene ends were 5 bases for V and 1 base for J; bases not matched to a gene: 7. The germline CDR1 and CDR2 sequences are SGHTA and FQGNSA. Sequencing was done on a sample of peripheral blood. The chain links TRBV7-2 to TRBJ2-3; 9 bases agree with TRBD2. This TCR was recovered from an older woman with acute or convalescent COVID-19. CDR3 sequence reads: CASSPRIAGGTDTQYF. The CDR3 nucleotides read TGTGCCAGCAGCCCCCGGATAGCGGGAGGCACAGATACGCAGTATTTT.